This T cell receptor (beta chain) was sequenced during a study of T cell responses to AZD1222 COVID-19 vaccine. Across the study: Pooling was applied to second doses at about 4 or about 12 weeks.

Germline assignment: CDR1 LGHNA and CDR2 YNFKEQ. This CDR3 spans 22 amino acids. Trimming removed 0 bases from V and 4 bases from J, with 33 bases in between. Comment on this clone: Its antigen is unknown.

Whole-study findings and limits: Sampled repertoires all dated from after the peak T cell response. At baseline, just a handful of AZD1222 recipients tested seropositive. Mostly white British, mostly female donors; authors suggested clonal diversity may be underestimated.

Sequencing was performed with immunoSEQ multiplex PCR; in TCRdb, only in-frame clones are kept and a portion is missing. In the table there are about 120,000 clones, less than 95% of which are singletons. This clonotype originated in an adult in good health. The rearrangement links TRBV4-2 to TRBJ1-2, with D tentatively TRBD1 (5 bases). The sequenced sample was peripheral blood, obtained on day 0 of AZD1222 vaccination. CDR3 in amino acids: CASSQDVSATWDSKVRVYGYTF. The DNA of the CDR3 is TGTGCCAGCAGCCAAGATGTCTCCGCTACCTGGGACTCCAAGGTTCGGGTCTATGGCTACACCTTC.